This T cell receptor (beta chain) was observed in a study of response to subunit inactivated influenza vaccine. Regarding the study as a whole: The authors suggested that every seasonal influenza vaccination recruits few new T cells.

This clonotype was recorded a few times. Its antigen remains unidentified. V was shortened by 4 bases and J by 3 bases, with 10 bases between the two germline ends. Per germline, CDR1 SGHDT and CDR2 YYEEEE. The CDR3 totals 14 residues. TCRdb fed the RT-PCR reads into MiXCR, producing one record per CDR3 protein. The table shows 530,000 or so distinct CDR3 sequences, with 25% occurring only once. V is TRBV5-6 and J is TRBJ1-4; weak D call: TRBD1 (5 bases). This TCR derives from a middle-aged man who received an inactivated influenza vaccine. This specimen consisted of CD4+ T cells sorted from PBMCs, obtained 5 days after vaccination. CDR3 coding DNA: TGTGCCAGCAGCGGGGGGACGGCTAATGAAAAACTGTTTTTT. Its protein product is CASSGGTANEKLFF.